The clone carrying this T cell receptor beta chain showed up many times. Its antigen is undetermined. Each TCR beta library was made by quantitative 5'-RACE that incorporated molecular barcodes. TCRdb called the 5' RACE reads again in MiXCR, with one record for every CDR3 protein. Altogether approximately 520,000 distinct CDR3 sequences are present, roughly 5% being singletons, with the ten largest covering roughly 3.5%. The data derive from a study of CD8 T cells in ankylosing spondylitis. Study outcomes and limitations: Within matched ankylosing spondylitis synovial fluid, disease-linked clones were reportedly significantly enriched. Characteristic, it appeared, of ankylosing spondylitis blood was a TCR beta motif of several highly homologous variants.

Deletions cut 3 bases from V and 3 bases from J, with 11 bases between. Germline CDR1 reads LGHNA; CDR2 reads YNFKEQ. This CDR3 is 14 amino acids long. This clonotype was obtained from a male donor with ankylosing spondylitis. The chain has TRBV4-2 and TRBJ1-2; a weak D match, TRBD1 (6 bases). The sequencing sample was made of blood, either unsorted or a sorted T cell fraction (not recorded which). The CDR3: CASSQVRTDYGYTF. CDR3 in DNA: TGTGCCAGCAGCCAGGTTAGGACAGACTATGGCTACACCTTC.